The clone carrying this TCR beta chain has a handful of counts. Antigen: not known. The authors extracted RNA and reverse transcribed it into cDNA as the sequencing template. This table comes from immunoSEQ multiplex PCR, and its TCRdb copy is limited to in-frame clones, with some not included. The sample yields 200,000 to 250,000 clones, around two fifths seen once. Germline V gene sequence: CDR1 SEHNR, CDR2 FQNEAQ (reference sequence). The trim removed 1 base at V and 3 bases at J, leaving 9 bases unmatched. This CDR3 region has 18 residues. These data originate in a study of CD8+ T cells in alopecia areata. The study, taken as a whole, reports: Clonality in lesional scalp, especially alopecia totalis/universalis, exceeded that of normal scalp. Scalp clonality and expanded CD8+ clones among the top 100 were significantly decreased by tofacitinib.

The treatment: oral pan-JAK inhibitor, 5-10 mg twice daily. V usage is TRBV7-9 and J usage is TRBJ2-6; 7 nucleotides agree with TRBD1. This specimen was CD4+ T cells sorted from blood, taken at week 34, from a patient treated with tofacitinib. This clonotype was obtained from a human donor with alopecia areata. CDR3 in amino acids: CASSLDTGVAFGANVLTF. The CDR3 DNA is TGTGCCAGCAGCTTAGATACAGGGGTTGCTTTTGGGGCCAACGTCCTGACTTTC.